Each of the 31 T cell receptor beta chains below was sequenced from the same sample in a study of glioma-infiltrating T cells after dendritic cell vaccination. The repertoire was sequenced with immunoSEQ multiplex PCR; TCRdb's copy has only in-frame clones and lacks some. This sample carries 80,000 to 100,000 clones, around 80% of them seen once, and the ten largest clones take approximately 5.9%. The sample was blood, taken before dendritic cell vaccination. The receptors stem from a human donor with glioblastoma.

This sequence joins TRBV9 and TRBJ2-3; D remains ambiguous. Trimming pared 4 bases from V and 0 bases from J, leaving 18 bases between. The CDR3 is 17 amino acids. CDR1 and CDR2 (germline): SGDLS, YYNGEE. In DNA, the CDR3 is TGTGCCAGCAGCCCCTTAGGAGCGACGTCAAGCACAGATACGCAGTATTTT. This codes for CASSPLGATSSTDTQYF.

The genes are TRBV9 and TRBJ1-2; possibly TRBD1 for D (6 bases). This CDR3 comprises 14 residues. Germline V gene lookup returns CDR1 SGDLS and CDR2 YYNGEE. V gave up 4 bases and J gave up 5 bases, with 15 bases separating them. CDR3 coding DNA: TGTGCCAGCAGCCCCTTGGGGGGGCGGTATGGCTACACCTTC. Encoded protein: CASSPLGGRYGYTF.

The CDR3 DNA is TGTGCCAGCAGTGACGGAACAGGGTATGCCCACGAGCAGTACTTC. Translation gives CASSDGTGYAHEQYF. This chain links TRBV2 with TRBJ2-7, with a weak D call TRBD1 (6 bases). The CDR3 is 15 amino acids. Germline V gene lookup returns CDR1 SNHLY and CDR2 FYNNEI. Trimming shortened V by 3 bases and J by 5 bases, and 17 bases separated the two germline ends.

This clone showed up just once. The rearrangement joins TRBV5-1 to TRBJ2-3; TRBD1 aligns across 7 bases. Trimming took 3 bases from V and 1 from J; bases not matched to a gene: 8. CDR1 is SGHRS, CDR2 YFSETQ, per germline. This CDR3 is 16 amino acids long. Here the CDR3 reads CASSSRQGWGTDTQYF. The CDR3 bases are TGCGCCAGCAGCTCGCGACAGGGATGGGGCACAGATACGCAGTATTTT.

This clone has just a few counts. Other nucleotide sequences from this sample produce the same CDR3. The chain combines TRBV28 with TRBJ2-7; 7 positions match TRBD1. The germline gives CDR1 MDHEN, CDR2 SYDVKM. The junction had 1 base not matched to a gene; V was cut back by 8 bases and J by 0 bases. The CDR3 consists of 12 residues. CDR3 sequence (DNA): TGTGCCAGCCGACAGGGCTCCTACGAGCAGTACTTC. Its protein is CASRQGSYEQYF.

This CDR3 is CAWNIRENTGELFF. CDR3 DNA sequence: TGTGCCTGGAATATCAGGGAAAACACCGGGGAGCTGTTTTTT. This chain joins TRBV30 and TRBJ2-2, with D possibly TRBD1 on 5 matching bases. The CDR3 extends over 14 amino acids. Germline lookup yields CDR1 GTSNPN and CDR2 SVGIG (reference sequence). Trimming took 4 bases from V and 2 from J, leaving 11 bases between them.

This chain joins TRBV18 and TRBJ1-4; D is undetermined. Germline CDR1 is KGHSH and CDR2 is LQKENI. This CDR3 has 18 amino acids. Trimming shortened V by 3 bases and J by 1 base, and 18 bases separated the two germline ends. The CDR3 bases are TGTGCCAGCTCACCGCAGGAGGTGACGGACCAAACTAATGAAAAACTGTTTTTT. It yields the protein CASSPQEVTDQTNEKLFF.

V is TRBV29-1 and J is TRBJ2-7; TRBD1 matches 9 bases. The ends lost 7 bases at V and 0 bases at J; junction bases unmatched: 4. Germline V gene sequence: CDR1 SQVTM, CDR2 ANQGSEA. The CDR3 extends over 13 amino acids. The CDR3 nucleotides are TGCAGCGCGGGACAGGGCAGCTCCTACGAGCAGTACTTC. Translation: CSAGQGSSYEQYF.

The chain carries TRBV21-1 and TRBJ1-2; the table's D gene call, TRBD1, was not cross checked with the DNA. TRBV21-1 is a pseudogene. The CDR3 runs 15 residues. The DNA of the CDR3 is TGTGCCAGCACCTGGACAGGGCGGCGGGACTATGGCTACACCTTC. Its translation is CASTWTGRRDYGYTF.

The chain uses TRBV29-1 and TRBJ1-2, with TRBD1 as a possible D gene (5 bases). Germline CDR1 reads SQVTM; CDR2 reads ANQGSEA. With 3 bases removed from V and 4 bases from J, the gap between germline ends came to 9 bases. This CDR3 contains 12 residues. CDR3 DNA: TGCAGCGTTGACCCAGGGTCCTATGGCTACACCTTC. Protein sequence: CSVDPGSYGYTF.

V and J are TRBV28 and TRBJ1-5, with TRBD1 identical over 9 bases. V trimming: 3 bases; J trimming: 7 bases; junction bases outside the gene matches: 10. This CDR3 spans 16 amino acids. Per germline, CDR1 MDHEN and CDR2 SYDVKM. CDR3 residues: CASSFMATGGGQPQHF. Written as DNA, the CDR3 is TGTGCCAGCAGTTTCATGGCAACAGGGGGCGGACAGCCCCAGCATTTT.

The CDR3 DNA reads TGTGCCAGCAGCGTAGATATATTGAACACTGAAGCTTTCTTT. Protein sequence: CASSVDILNTEAFF. This sequence joins TRBV9 and TRBJ1-1, with D unresolved. V was clipped by 0 bases and J by 0 bases, with 6 bases between them. CDR1 SGDLS and CDR2 YYNGEE come from the germline V gene. This CDR3 has 14 amino acids.

A few counts support this clone. This chain uses TRBV11-3 with TRBJ2-2, with D tentatively TRBD1 (6 bases). V was clipped by 4 bases and J by 5 bases, with 11 bases between them. The length of the CDR3 is 14 residues. In germline, CDR1 is SGHNT, CDR2 YENEEA. CDR3 in DNA: TGTGCCAGCAGCTCCTTCACAGGGACCGGGGAGCTGTTTTTT. Protein: CASSSFTGTGELFF.

Details on this clone: The sample carries other DNA sequences with the same CDR3. The chain links TRBV19 to TRBJ1-2; 8 bases fit TRBD1. V lost 6 bases and J lost 7; bases outside the gene matches: 7. The CDR3 contains 13 residues. Germline values: CDR1 LNHDA, CDR2 SQIVND (reference sequence). As DNA, the CDR3 is TGTGCCAGTAGCCTGGACAGGGTGGGTGGCTACACCTTC. Amino acid sequence: CASSLDRVGGYTF.

The rearrangement uses TRBV2 and TRBJ1-1; no reliable D call. Germline CDR1 SNHLY, CDR2 FYNNEI. The CDR3 contains 13 residues. The ends were cut back, 2 bases at V and 10 bases at J, with 14 bases in the middle. The CDR3 DNA reads TGTGCCAGCAGTGAAAATTGGACTGGAGGAGCTTTCTTT. It encodes CASSENWTGGAFF.

The chain couples TRBV18 to TRBJ1-5; TRBD1 agrees at 8 bases. There are 16 residues in the CDR3. Per the germline V gene, CDR1 is KGHSH and CDR2 is LQKENI. The trim removed 5 bases at V and 7 bases at J, leaving 13 bases unmatched. CDR3 sequence reads: CASSTQDRALWQPQHF. CDR3 sequence (DNA): TGTGCCAGCTCAACCCAGGACAGGGCTCTGTGGCAGCCCCAGCATTTT.

In regard to this clone: Germline and junction disagree at one end, which may indicate a read error. V and J are TRBV10-2 and TRBJ1-1; tentatively, D is TRBD1 (6 bases). CDR3 size: 13 residues. Looked up from germline, CDR1 is WSHSY and CDR2 is SAAADI. The CDR3, as DNA: TGCGCCAGCAGTGAGACAGGGAACGCTGAAGCTTTCTTT. Protein sequence: CASSETGNAEAFF.

The V and J genes are TRBV10-3 and TRBJ2-7; tentatively, D is TRBD2 (6 bases). V lost 10 bases and J 0 bases, leaving 13 bases between the germline ends. The germline V gene encodes CDR1 ENHRY and CDR2 SYGVKD. The CDR3 totals 13 residues. CDR3 sequence reads: CATYGGRSYEQYF. CDR3 sequence (DNA): TGTGCCACTTACGGGGGTCGCTCCTACGAGCAGTACTTC.

The chain combines TRBV9 with TRBJ2-7; a weak D match, TRBD2 (6 bases). Germline CDR1 reads SGDLS; CDR2 reads YYNGEE. V was trimmed by 0 bases and J by 0 bases, leaving 13 bases between them. CDR3 length: 16 amino acids. CDR3 sequence (DNA): TGTGCCAGCAGCGTAGAGGAAATAGCGGCCTCCTACGAGCAGTACTTC. This sequence encodes CASSVEEIAASYEQYF. The complete variable domain, with remaining parts taken from reference TRBV9 and TRBJ2-7, reads DSGVTQTPKHLITATGQRVTLRCSPRSGDLSVYWYQQSLDQGLQFLIQYYNGEERAKGNILERFSAQQFPDLHSELNLSSLELGDSALYFCASSVEEIAASYEQYFGPGTRLTVT.

The J gene is TRBJ1-4, the V gene TRBV30, with D possibly matching TRBD1 (5 bases). V was pared by 4 bases and J by 7 bases, with 16 bases between. The CDR3 spans 14 residues. Looked up from germline, CDR1 is GTSNPN and CDR2 is SVGIG (reference sequence). The CDR3: CAWTTQGFAEKLFF. The DNA for the CDR3 is TGTGCCTGGACGACTCAGGGTTTCGCTGAAAAACTGTTTTTT.

This clone has only a few counts. The chain joins TRBV9 to TRBJ2-5; D is perhaps TRBD1 (5 bases). The DNA matches TRBJ2-7 better at its end, which makes the J call doubtful. The CDR3 has 15 residues. CDR1 is SGDLS and CDR2 is YYNGEE in the germline V gene. CDR3 bases: TGTGCCAGCAGCGTAGGCATCGGGTGGGGCGACGAGCAGTACTTC. It codes for CASSVGIGWGDEQYF.

V usage is TRBV5-1 and J usage is TRBJ2-5, with 9 bases lining up with TRBD1. Per germline, CDR1 SGHRS and CDR2 YFSETQ. J gave up 5 bases and V 7 bases, and 15 bases lay outside the gene matches. The CDR3 consists of 16 residues. This CDR3 is CASAYHPRDRVETQYF. The CDR3 coding sequence is TGCGCCAGCGCCTACCATCCCCGGGACAGGGTTGAGACCCAGTACTTC.

This clone appeared a few times. The rearrangement links TRBV30 to TRBJ2-7; 9 bases align to TRBD1. CDR1 is GTSNPN, CDR2 SVGIG, per germline (reference sequence). V lost 4 bases to trimming and J lost 6 bases; unmatched junction nucleotides: 10. The CDR3 is 14 residues long. CDR3: CAWTAGTGISEQYF. The CDR3 coding sequence is TGTGCCTGGACCGCCGGGACAGGGATTAGCGAGCAGTACTTC.

This chain links TRBV30 with TRBJ1-1; D gene uncertain. V lost 0 bases to trimming and J lost 1 base, with 6 bases between them. The CDR3 runs 13 residues. Germline V gene data show CDR1 as GTSNPN and CDR2 as SVGIG (reference sequence). Here the CDR3 reads CAWSVLRNTEAFF. CDR3 bases: TGTGCCTGGAGTGTACTAAGGAACACTGAAGCTTTCTTT. The variable domain in full, with the rest retrieved from reference TRBV30 and TRBJ1-1, is SQTIHQWPATLVQPVGSPLSLECTVEGTSNPNLYWYRQAAGRGLQLLFYSVGIGQISSEVPQNLSASRPQDRQFILSSKKLLLSDSGFYLCAWSVLRNTEAFFGQGTRLTVV.

The V call is TRBV28, the J call TRBJ1-2, with 9 bases lining up with TRBD1. This CDR3 is 15 amino acids long. Trimming removed 2 bases from V and 2 bases from J; junction bases left unmatched: 3. The germline gives CDR1 MDHEN, CDR2 SYDVKM. CDR3 amino acids: CASSLDTGGNYGYTF. Written as DNA, the CDR3 is TGTGCCAGCAGTTTAGACACAGGGGGCAACTATGGCTACACCTTC.

DNA of the CDR3: TGTGCCAGCACCCCGGGAGGACAGGGCCGGAATTCACCCCTCCACTTT. This encodes CASTPGGQGRNSPLHF. V and J are TRBV5-4 and TRBJ1-6, with 8 bases that match TRBD1. CDR1 and CDR2 (germline): SGHNT, YYREEE (reference sequence). J lost 7 bases, V lost 6 bases, and 12 bases had no gene match. This CDR3 has 16 amino acids.

The rearrangement links TRBV27 to TRBJ1-2; D ambiguous. V was clipped by 0 bases and J by 1 base, with 9 bases between them. CDR1 MNHEY and CDR2 SMNVEV come from the germline V gene (reference sequence). The CDR3 is 15 residues long. CDR3 coding DNA: TGTGCCAGCAGTTTATCGTGGCTGAATAACTATGGCTACACCTTC. This translates into CASSLSWLNNYGYTF.

The chain joins TRBV27 to TRBJ2-1; 10 bases are shared with TRBD1. The CDR3 loop spans 16 amino acids. CDR1 is MNHEY and CDR2 is SMNVEV in the germline V gene (reference sequence). The V and J ends lost 4 bases and 4 bases, in that order; junction bases with no gene match: 7. Here the CDR3 DNA reads TGTGCCAGCAGTTCAGGCCGGGACAGGGGATACAATGAGCAGTTCTTC. Its translation: CASSSGRDRGYNEQFF.

CDR3 region: CSARAIEKQYF. In DNA form, the CDR3 reads TGCAGTGCTAGAGCAATAGAAAAGCAGTACTTC. The V gene is TRBV20-1, the J gene TRBJ2-7; D ambiguous. V was clipped by 1 base and J by 8 bases, with 9 bases between them. The CDR3 has 11 residues. Germline V lookup: CDR1 DFQATT, CDR2 SNEGSKA (reference sequence).

The genes are TRBV4-2 and TRBJ2-3; the match to TRBD2 covers 8 bases. This CDR3 has 15 residues. Unmatched junction bases numbered 5, after V lost 0 bases and J lost 6 bases. Germline lookup yields CDR1 LGHNA and CDR2 YNFKEQ. CDR3 nucleotides: TGTGCCAGCAGCCAAGAACGAACGGGGGGGGATACGCAGTATTTT. Its protein is CASSQERTGGDTQYF.

This chain links TRBV7-9 with TRBJ2-7; 7 nucleotides match TRBD2. There are 12 residues in the CDR3. The ends lost 2 bases at V and 6 bases at J; junction bases unmatched: 1. In germline, CDR1 is SEHNR, CDR2 FQNEAQ (reference sequence). The CDR3 here is CASSLTGGEQYF. The CDR3 nucleotides read TGTGCCAGCAGCTTAACGGGGGGCGAGCAGTACTTC.